This T cell receptor beta chain is drawn from a study of cytomegalovirus exposure and HLA in healthy donors. Regarding the study as a whole: Another analysis was done later, and it associated approximately 18,000 TCR beta sequences with HLA alleles at 0.05 false discovery rate.

There were likely unrecorded immune exposures, though donors were nominally healthy when sampled. PCR involved 60 Vbeta and 13 Jbeta primers. Data came from immunoSEQ multiplex PCR; TCRdb stores just in-frame clones and leaves some out. The repertoire holds roughly 100,000 clones, with about 77% as singletons. A remark on this clone: The antigen is not known.

The CDR3 length is 14 residues. V dropped 0 bases and J dropped 5 bases, with 6 bases sitting between them. Germline CDR1 is SGDLS and CDR2 is YYNGEE. The source is a woman aged 18-30 years in good health and CMV-seropositive. The genes are TRBV9 and TRBJ1-6, with a possible D match to TRBD1 (5 bases). Sequenced sample: PBMCs. The CDR3 protein is CASSVGGDNSPLHF. The CDR3 nucleotides read TGTGCCAGCAGCGTAGGGGGGGATAATTCACCCCTCCACTTT.